The rows below give T cell receptor beta chains drawn from one sample of a study of PD-1 blockade in classical Hodgkin lymphoma. Sequencing was performed with immunoSEQ multiplex PCR; in TCRdb, only in-frame clones are kept and a portion is missing. This table holds approximately 73,000 clones, approximately 94% found once. Source: peripheral blood mononuclear cells (PBMCs), taken at baseline. All receptors derive from a human donor with classical Hodgkin lymphoma. Each CDR3 is given with its conserved first and last residue. The D gene is left open where the match is weak. Size is stated for part of the rows, as once, few or many counts, or as a class when the clone is expanded.

clone_size j_call d_call v_call cdr3_nt cdr3_aa
NA TRBJ2-7 NA TRBV6-5 TGTGCCAGCAGTTACTCCTCCCCCCTCGAGCAGTACTTC CASSYSSPLEQYF
NA TRBJ1-5 TRBD1 TRBV28 TGTGCCAGCAGACCCGCCGTGACAGGGAGCAATCAGCCCCAGCATTTT CASRPAVTGSNQPQHF
NA TRBJ1-2 NA TRBV15 TGTGCCACCAGCAGGAGCCGGGCGGGAGGGGACTATGGCTACACCTTC CATSRSRAGGDYGYTF
few TRBJ2-2 TRBD1 TRBV12-5 TGTGCTAGTGGTTGGACAGGGTGGGCCCTCCAGGACACCGGGGAGCTGTTTTTT CASGWTGWALQDTGELFF
NA TRBJ2-6 TRBD1 TRBV30 TGTGCCTGGGGTTGGCAGGGGGCCTTTGGGGCCAACGTCCTGACTTTC CAWGWQGAFGANVLTF
NA TRBJ2-7 TRBD1 TRBV12-5 TGTGCTAGTGGAAGGACAGGGGGTATCTCCTACGAGCAGTACTTC CASGRTGGISYEQYF
NA TRBJ1-2 TRBD1 TRBV19 TGTGCCAGTAGTACCACAGGGGCTGGTAACTATGGCTACACCTTC CASSTTGAGNYGYTF
NA TRBJ1-1 NA TRBV19 TGTGCCAGTTTCGGTCCGGGAGTGAACACTGAAGCTTTCTTT CASFGPGVNTEAFF
NA TRBJ2-7 TRBD1 TRBV7-6 TGTGCCAGCAGCGAGAGACAGGGTACCTACGACGAGCAGTACTTC CASSERQGTYDEQYF
NA TRBJ1-1 NA TRBV13 TGTGCCAGCAGCTTAGCCCCCGACAGGCTGAACACTGAAGCTTTCTTT CASSLAPDRLNTEAFF
NA TRBJ2-3 TRBD2 TRBV9 TGTGCCAGCAGCCCTGACCCGGGACTAGTTCGGTACGCAGATACGCAGTATTTT CASSPDPGLVRYADTQYF
NA TRBJ1-4 NA TRBV18 TGTGCCAGCTCACGGGGGGACCCGGGCGGTGAAAAACTGTTTTTT CASSRGDPGGEKLFF
NA TRBJ2-7 TRBD2 TRBV7-8 TGTGCCAGCAGTCGGACCGATCCAGGGCCTACCGTTATGGGGGGGAATCTCGAGCAGTACTTC CASSRTDPGPTVMGGNLEQYF
NA TRBJ2-1 TRBD2 TRBV19 TGTGCCAGTAGTATCCTGGCGGGGGGGTTGGATGAGCAGTTCTTC CASSILAGGLDEQFF
once TRBJ2-5 NA TRBV2 TGTGCCAGCAGTGAAGTGCGGGGGACACAAGAGACCCAGTACTTC CASSEVRGTQETQYF
NA TRBJ1-6 NA TRBV23-1 TGCGCCAGCAGTCAATCAGGTAGTGGAAATTCACCCCTCCACTTT CASSQSGSGNSPLHF
NA TRBJ2-2 NA TRBV7-3 TGTGCCAGCGGTCGGGCGGCCGGAACACGGAGGGAGCTGTTTTTT CASGRAAGTRRELFF
NA TRBJ1-4 TRBD1 TRBV9 TGTGCCAGCAGCCCGGGGACAGGAGGGTATGAAAAACTGTTTTTT CASSPGTGGYEKLFF
NA TRBJ2-7 NA TRBV7-6 TGTGCCAGCAGCCGGGACCACTACGAGCAGTACTTC CASSRDHYEQYF
NA TRBJ2-7 NA TRBV9 TGTGCCAGCAGTCAGAGCAGCCACTACGAGCAGTACTTC CASSQSSHYEQYF
NA TRBJ2-7 TRBD2 TRBV14 TGTGCCAGCAGCCAAGAAGAACTAGCGGACTGGGACTCCTACGAGCAGTACTTC CASSQEELADWDSYEQYF
NA TRBJ1-3 NA TRBV19 TGTGCCAGTAGTTTCTCTGGAAACACCATATATTTT CASSFSGNTIYF
NA TRBJ2-6 NA TRBV5-1 TGCGCCAGCAGCTCACAGCCTTGGTCTGGGGCCAACGTCCTGACTTTC CASSSQPWSGANVLTF
NA TRBJ2-5 NA TRBV7-2 TGTGCCAGCAGCTTAGTTGCGGCGGAGGGGGAGACCCAGTACTTC CASSLVAAEGETQYF
NA TRBJ2-7 TRBD2 TRBV27 TGTGCCAGCAGTTTAAGTTATCTAGCGGGCTCCTACGAGCAGTACTTC CASSLSYLAGSYEQYF
NA TRBJ1-5 NA TRBV19 TGTGCCAGTAACCAGGAGCAGAACAATCAGCCCCAGCATTTT CASNQEQNNQPQHF
NA TRBJ2-2 TRBD2 TRBV5-1 TGCGCCAGCAGCATTCCTAGCGGGATTAACACCGGGGAGCTGTTTTTT CASSIPSGINTGELFF
NA TRBJ2-7 NA TRBV7-2 TGTGCCAGCAGCTTAGTCCCAGGGGACGCCTACGAGCAGTACTTC CASSLVPGDAYEQYF
NA TRBJ2-7 NA TRBV6-5 TGTGCCAGCAGTTACTCGAGGGTTGCTAGTGGGTACGAGCAGTACTTC CASSYSRVASGYEQYF
once TRBJ1-3 NA TRBV18 TGTGCCAGCTCACCACTTACGGGCTCTGGAAACACCATATATTTT CASSPLTGSGNTIYF
NA TRBJ2-7 TRBD1 TRBV7-9 TGTGCCAGCAGCTCGGACAGGGGTGGCCTATACGAGCAGTACTTC CASSSDRGGLYEQYF
NA TRBJ2-7 NA TRBV7-9 TGTGCCAGCAGCTTAGACGGGAAGGGTCATGGTTCCGAGCAGTACTTC CASSLDGKGHGSEQYF
NA TRBJ2-2 NA TRBV7-8 TGTGCCAGCAGCTTAGCGCGGACCACCGGGGAGCTGTTTTTT CASSLARTTGELFF
NA TRBJ1-2 NA TRBV9 TGTGCCAGCAGCGAGACCGTGGGGGGAGGCTATGGCTACACCTTC CASSETVGGGYGYTF
NA TRBJ1-5 TRBD1 TRBV6-1 TGTGCCAGCACCGCGGACAGGGGGATTCAGCCCCAGCATTTT CASTADRGIQPQHF
NA TRBJ2-1 NA TRBV27 TGTGCCAGCAGTTTAGAGGGTTCGCATATCCCCCGGGAGCAGTTCTTC CASSLEGSHIPREQFF
NA TRBJ2-4 TRBD2 TRBV5-4 TGTGCCAGCAGCTTCCGCGGGGGGGCCTCTGAGTACTTC CASSFRGGASEYF